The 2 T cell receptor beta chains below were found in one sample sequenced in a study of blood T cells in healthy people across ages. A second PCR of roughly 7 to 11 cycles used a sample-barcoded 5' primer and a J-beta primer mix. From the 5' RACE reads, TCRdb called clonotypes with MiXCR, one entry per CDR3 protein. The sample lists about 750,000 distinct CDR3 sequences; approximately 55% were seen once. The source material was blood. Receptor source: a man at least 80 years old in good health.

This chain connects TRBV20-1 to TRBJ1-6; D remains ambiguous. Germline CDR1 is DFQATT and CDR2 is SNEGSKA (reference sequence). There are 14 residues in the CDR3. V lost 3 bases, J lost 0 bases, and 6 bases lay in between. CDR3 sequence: CSARAGSYNSPLHF. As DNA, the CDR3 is TGCAGTGCTAGGGCGGGCTCCTATAATTCACCCCTCCACTTT.

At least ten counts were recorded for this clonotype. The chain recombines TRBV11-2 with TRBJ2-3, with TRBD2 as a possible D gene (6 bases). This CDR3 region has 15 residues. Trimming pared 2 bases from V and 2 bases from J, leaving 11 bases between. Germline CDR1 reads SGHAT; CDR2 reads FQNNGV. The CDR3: CASSLMSGPTDTQYF. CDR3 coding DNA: TGTGCCAGCAGCTTAATGAGCGGGCCCACAGATACGCAGTATTTT. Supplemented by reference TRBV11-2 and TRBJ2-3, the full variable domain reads EAGVAQSPRYKIIEKRQSVAFWCNPISGHATLYWYQQILGQGPKLLIQFQNNGVVDDSQLPKDRFSAERLKGVDSTLKIQPAKLEDSAVYLCASSLMSGPTDTQYFGPGTRLTVL.